Here is one T cell receptor beta chain with its context. Its antigen specificity is not known. For each CD8+ T cell subset, flow sorting was done in triplicate, and roughly 330,000 cells per subset went directly into RLT lysis buffer. Naive CD8+ T cells were defined stringently as CD45RO-CCR7+CD27+CD95- to exclude memory contaminants. Using standard density gradient centrifugation, peripheral blood mononuclear cells were isolated from buffy coats. Naive CXCR3-negative and CXCR3-positive CD8+ T cells were flow-sorted on a FACSAria III. Total RNA was extracted from sorted cells with an RNeasy Mini Kit. This specimen belongs to a study of CXCR3-negative and CXCR3-positive naive CD8 T cells (dated by TCRdb to 2018 to 2020). Describing the broader study: In total, approximately 150 million TRB reads were obtained, corresponding to roughly 1.5 +/- 0.3 million reads per library. Diversity and physicochemical repertoire analyses covered roughly ten donors pooled from two independent experiments. Naive subsets from about 5 donors and memory cells from 3 donors were included in the TRBV-TRBJ cluster analysis.

Summary of the overall study and its limitations: Freshly isolated PBMCs were used for most assays because CXCR3 expression partially decreased after cryopreservation. TRBV-TRBJ usage was similar between naive CXCR3-negative and CXCR3-positive cells from the same donor, while memory cells showed distinct patterns. TRB CDR3s from CXCR3-positive naive cells showed higher hydrophobicity (lower Kidera factor 4), lower energy, and higher strength and volume indices than CXCR3-negative naive cells. Both naive subsets had comparably high repertoire diversity, while memory CD8+ T cells had much lower repertoire diversity. Surface CD5, linked to self-reactivity in mice, was comparable between naive subsets; TCR interaction strength was therefore also inferred from TRB CDR3 physicochemical properties.

Sequencing took place on a NextSeq 550. The Human TCR Profiling Kit (MiLaboratory) was used to make UMI-labeled 5' RACE TRB cDNA libraries. The full amount of extracted RNA was used for cDNA synthesis, and the full amount of resulting cDNA was used for PCR amplification. Libraries were prepared in parallel with an identical number of PCR cycles. Turning to the authors' computational methods: About 54,000 +/- 9,700 unique UMI-labeled TRB cDNA molecules per library were extracted with MIGEC and MiXCR, with at least two reads per UMI required. On average, each library contained roughly 40,000 +/- 10,000 functional in-frame TRB CDR3 nucleotide clonotypes without stop codons. After downsampling to 5000 UMI-labeled TRB molecules per sample, diversity metrics, including normalized Shannon-Wiener and Chao1, were computed in VDJtools. For the central five CDR3 residues, VDJtools calculated physicochemical properties weighted by clonotype size, namely interaction energy, strength, volume and Kidera factor 4. Following TCRdb reprocessing, every CDR3 protein sequence forms one entry, and DNA is not provided. What appears here as the V and J calls and clone size reflects TCRdb's work, not the paper's. This sample's table contains some 53,000 distinct CDR3 sequences. The ten most abundant clones make up 0.55% to 0.6% of the sample.

The germline V gene encodes CDR1 SGHTA and CDR2 FQGNSA. The CDR3, cysteine through phenylalanine, is 15 amino acids long. The entry carries no DNA sequence. Sequencing was carried out using naive CXCR3+ CD8+ T cells from blood. According to the study, the label for this sample's cell subset or site signals: CD45RO-CCR7+CD27+CD95- naive CD8+ T cells expressing CXCR3 (TNR3+). The sequence is built from TRBV7-2 and TRBJ2-3; TCRdb picks TRBD1, but there is no DNA to check that call. The receptor was derived from a human donor in good health. Some clones in this sample may be carry-over from other donors' samples. The CDR3 protein is CASSLSLGGTDTQYF.